Listed below are T cell receptor beta chains from one sample, sequenced in a study of type 1 regulatory T cells. TCRdb re-called the reads with MiXCR, one entry per CDR3 protein. This table holds 60,000 to 70,000 distinct CDR3 sequences, about 48% found once. These receptors lack a known antigen. Material: cultured non-Tr1 T cells, either the whole culture or a sorted T cell fraction (not recorded which). The receptors come from a human donor in good health. Each CDR3 is given with its conserved first and last residue. The D gene is left open where the match is weak. Where a row states a size, it is once, few, many or the class of an expanded clone; other rows omit it.

J: TRBJ2-2; D: NA; V: TRBV3-1; size: NA; CDR3: CPSSLRTNTGELFF; DNA: TGTCCCAGCAGCCTAAGGACTAACACCGGGGAGCTGTTTTTT
J: TRBJ2-3; D: NA; V: TRBV10-1; size: few; CDR3: CASSESGAGRADTQYF; DNA: TGCGCCAGCAGTGAGTCTGGGGCAGGGCGAGCAGATACGCAGTATTTT
J: TRBJ2-3; D: TRBD2; V: TRBV7-2; size: NA; CDR3: CASSLLAGIADTQYF; DNA: TGTGCCAGCAGCTTATTAGCGGGGATCGCGGATACGCAGTATTTT
J: TRBJ2-5; D: NA; V: TRBV20-1; size: few; CDR3: CSAAGSEETQYF; DNA: TGCAGTGCCGCAGGTAGCGAAGAGACCCAGTACTTC
J: TRBJ2-7; D: NA; V: TRBV3-1; size: few; CDR3: CASSQWGPENEQYF; DNA: TGTGCCAGCAGCCAATGGGGTCCGGAAAACGAGCAGTACTTC
J: TRBJ1-6; D: NA; V: TRBV12-3/TRBV12-4; size: few; CDR3: CASSHRNSPLHF; DNA: TGTGCCAGCAGCCACAGAAATTCACCCCTCCACTTT
J: TRBJ1-2; D: NA; V: TRBV6-5; size: once; CDR3: CASSYSSLGTFSGYTF; DNA: TGTGCCAGCAGTTACTCGTCTCTGGGGACTTTCTCTGGCTACACCTTC
J: TRBJ1-1; D: NA; V: TRBV11-3; size: many; CDR3: CASSLVFRVTEAFF; DNA: TGTGCCAGCAGCTTAGTCTTCAGGGTTACTGAAGCTTTCTTT
J: TRBJ2-3; D: NA; V: TRBV7-9; size: once; CDR3: CTSSLEASRTDTQYF; DNA: TGTACCAGCAGCTTAGAGGCTAGCCGAACAGATACGCAGTATTTT
J: TRBJ2-1; D: NA; V: TRBV30; size: NA; CDR3: CARSDYNEQFF; DNA: TGTGCCCGCTCGGACTACAATGAGCAGTTCTTC
J: TRBJ2-3; D: TRBD2; V: TRBV20-1; size: NA; CDR3: CSVLGRGSGGGTDTQYF; DNA: TGCAGTGTATTGGGGCGGGGGTCCGGGGGAGGCACAGATACGCAGTATTTT
J: TRBJ2-1; D: NA; V: TRBV5-1; size: NA; CDR3: CASKTSTEVNEQFF; DNA: TGCGCCAGTAAAACGTCGACAGAGGTCAATGAGCAGTTCTTC
J: TRBJ2-1; D: TRBD2; V: TRBV27; size: few; CDR3: CASSLFGLAGSYYNEQFF; DNA: TGTGCCAGCAGTTTATTTGGCCTAGCGGGGTCCTACTACAATGAGCAGTTCTTC
J: TRBJ2-1; D: NA; V: TRBV7-2; size: few; CDR3: CASSLTLGSGEQFF; DNA: TGTGCCAGCAGCTTAACGCTAGGGTCTGGTGAGCAGTTCTTC
J: TRBJ2-5; D: NA; V: TRBV7-7; size: NA; CDR3: CASSLGGATYQETQYF; DNA: TGTGCTAGCAGCTTAGGGGGGGCTACTTACCAAGAGACCCAGTACTTC
J: TRBJ2-7; D: TRBD1; V: TRBV30; size: NA; CDR3: CAWSVSRTGGSYEQYF; DNA: TGTGCCTGGAGTGTAAGTCGGACAGGTGGTTCCTACGAGCAGTACTTC
J: TRBJ1-6; D: NA; V: TRBV2; size: NA; CDR3: CASLPGPPTGSYNSPLHF; DNA: TGTGCCAGCCTACCGGGACCCCCCACGGGCTCCTATAATTCACCCCTCCACTTT
J: TRBJ2-1; D: TRBD1; V: TRBV7-6; size: NA; CDR3: CASQGANEQFF; DNA: TGTGCCAGCCAGGGGGCCAATGAGCAGTTCTTC
J: TRBJ1-5; D: NA; V: TRBV20-1; size: once; CDR3: CSARVKGYGQPQHF; DNA: TGCAGTGCTAGAGTCAAAGGGTACGGTCAGCCCCAGCATTTT
J: TRBJ2-7; D: TRBD2; V: TRBV6-5; size: few; CDR3: CASSPPSGGSYEQYF; DNA: TGTGCCAGCAGCCCCCCGAGCGGGGGATCCTACGAGCAGTACTTC
J: TRBJ2-5; D: TRBD1; V: TRBV7-3; size: NA; CDR3: CASARQGGETQYF; DNA: TGTGCCTCAGCAAGACAGGGTGGGGAGACCCAGTACTTC
J: TRBJ2-3; D: NA; V: TRBV6-1; size: NA; CDR3: CASGTPGHRTDTQYF; DNA: TGTGCCAGCGGTACGCCGGGACACCGCACAGATACGCAGTATTTT
J: TRBJ2-2; D: NA; V: TRBV12-3/TRBV12-4; size: once; CDR3: CASRPDLDTGELFF; DNA: TGTGCCAGCAGGCCGGACCTCGACACCGGGGAGCTGTTTTTT
J: TRBJ2-7; D: TRBD1; V: TRBV20-1; size: NA; CDR3: CSASPGTGGAWTYEQYF; DNA: TGCAGTGCTAGTCCGGGGACAGGGGGCGCATGGACCTACGAGCAGTACTTC
J: TRBJ2-7; D: NA; V: TRBV6-1; size: NA; CDR3: CASEQVFSSYEQYF; DNA: TGTGCCAGCGAACAAGTCTTTAGCTCCTACGAGCAGTACTTC
J: TRBJ1-4; D: NA; V: TRBV7-2; size: NA; CDR3: CASSLAQGYNEKLFF; DNA: TGTGCCAGCAGCTTAGCGCAGGGGTACAATGAAAAACTGTTTTTT
J: TRBJ2-4; D: NA; V: TRBV4-1; size: NA; CDR3: CASSQGATLGNIQYF; DNA: TGCGCCAGCAGCCAAGGGGCGACCCTCGGGAACATTCAGTACTTC
J: TRBJ2-7; D: TRBD1; V: TRBV9; size: few; CDR3: CASSVGGTGPTSYEQYF; DNA: TGTGCCAGCAGCGTAGGGGGGACAGGGCCAACATCCTACGAGCAGTACTTC
J: TRBJ2-1; D: NA; V: TRBV5-1; size: NA; CDR3: CASSLQVGSYNEQFF; DNA: TGCGCCAGCAGCTTGCAGGTTGGGTCCTACAATGAGCAGTTCTTC
J: TRBJ2-5; D: TRBD1; V: TRBV5-1; size: NA; CDR3: CASSLGTGTGETQYF; DNA: TGCGCCAGCAGCTTGGGGACAGGGACAGGAGAGACCCAGTACTTC
J: TRBJ2-3; D: TRBD2; V: TRBV5-5; size: NA; CDR3: CASSSLGGVTDTQYF; DNA: TGTGCCAGCAGCTCCTTGGGGGGGGTGACAGATACGCAGTATTTT
J: TRBJ1-1; D: TRBD1; V: TRBV12-5; size: NA; CDR3: CASGLSRGQGNTEASSSAFF; DNA: TGTGCTAGTGGTTTGTCACGGGGACAGGGGAACACTGAAGCTTCCTCGAGTGCTTTCTTT
J: TRBJ2-2; D: NA; V: TRBV12-3/TRBV12-4; size: NA; CDR3: CASSFSNGELFF; DNA: TGTGCCAGCAGTTTTTCTAACGGGGAGCTGTTTTTT
J: TRBJ1-4; D: NA; V: TRBV5-1; size: NA; CDR3: CASSREAINEKLFF; DNA: TGCGCCAGCAGCAGGGAGGCGATTAATGAAAAACTGTTTTTT
J: TRBJ2-5; D: NA; V: TRBV2; size: few; CDR3: CASSEKWIQETQYF; DNA: TGTGCCAGCAGTGAAAAGTGGATTCAAGAGACCCAGTACTTC
J: TRBJ2-1; D: NA; V: TRBV12-5; size: NA; CDR3: CASALGAGSGNEQFF; DNA: TGTGCTAGTGCCCTTGGGGCAGGTTCGGGAAATGAGCAGTTCTTC
J: TRBJ2-2; D: NA; V: TRBV4-1; size: NA; CDR3: CASSPTPGTRGTGELFF; DNA: TGCGCCAGCAGCCCAACCCCCGGGACAAGAGGAACCGGGGAGCTGTTTTTT
J: TRBJ1-5; D: TRBD1; V: TRBV30; size: NA; CDR3: CAWSTDRGSNQPQHF; DNA: TGTGCCTGGAGTACGGACAGGGGGAGCAATCAGCCCCAGCATTTT
J: TRBJ1-4; D: NA; V: TRBV6-1; size: NA; CDR3: CASKWESGATNEKLFF; DNA: TGTGCCAGCAAATGGGAATCGGGGGCAACTAATGAAAAACTGTTTTTT
J: TRBJ1-2; D: NA; V: TRBV3-1; size: NA; CDR3: CASSQDPAGGYTF; DNA: TGTGCCAGCAGCCAAGATCCAGCAGGCGGCTACACCTTC
J: TRBJ2-5; D: NA; V: TRBV7-8; size: NA; CDR3: CASSSDRYLGETQYF; DNA: TGTGCCAGCAGCTCCGACAGATACCTGGGAGAGACCCAGTACTTC
J: TRBJ1-1; D: NA; V: TRBV5-4; size: NA; CDR3: CASSRPGQTNTEAFF; DNA: TGTGCCAGCAGCCGGCCGGGACAAACAAACACTGAAGCTTTCTTT
J: TRBJ1-2; D: TRBD1; V: TRBV10-3; size: few; CDR3: CAIRGTGGNSNYGYTF; DNA: TGTGCCATCAGAGGGACAGGGGGCAATTCTAACTATGGCTACACCTTC
J: TRBJ2-5; D: NA; V: TRBV7-9; size: many; CDR3: CASRKGGETQYF; DNA: TGTGCCAGCAGGAAAGGGGGAGAGACCCAGTACTTC
J: TRBJ1-5; D: NA; V: TRBV18; size: few; CDR3: CASSLRGVNQPQHF; DNA: TGTGCCAGCTCCCTAAGGGGGGTGAATCAGCCCCAGCATTTT
J: TRBJ1-1; D: TRBD1; V: TRBV12-3/TRBV12-4; size: few; CDR3: CASTLTGRNTEAFF; DNA: TGTGCCAGCACTTTGACAGGGCGGAACACTGAAGCTTTCTTT
J: TRBJ1-6; D: NA; V: TRBV6-2/TRBV6-3; size: NA; CDR3: CASYPEVGRKNSPLHF; DNA: TGTGCCAGCTACCCCGAGGTGGGCAGGAAGAATTCACCCCTCCACTTT
J: TRBJ1-1; D: NA; V: TRBV19; size: once; CDR3: CATRVIKGNTEAFF; DNA: TGTGCCACCCGGGTGATCAAAGGGAACACTGAAGCTTTCTTT
J: TRBJ2-1; D: TRBD2; V: TRBV11-2; size: NA; CDR3: CASSLVLTSGGFF; DNA: TGTGCCAGCAGCTTAGTATTGACTAGCGGGGGCTTCTTC
J: TRBJ1-2; D: TRBD1; V: TRBV12-3/TRBV12-4; size: NA; CDR3: CASSRDRGTIYGYTF; DNA: TGTGCCAGCAGTAGAGACAGGGGAACTATCTATGGCTACACCTTC
J: TRBJ1-3; D: NA; V: TRBV7-2; size: few; CDR3: CASSPPSSGNTIYF; DNA: TGTGCCAGCTCCCCTCCTAGCTCTGGAAACACCATATATTTT
J: TRBJ2-3; D: TRBD2; V: TRBV20-1; size: NA; CDR3: CSARIAGPPTQYF; DNA: TGCAGTGCTAGAATAGCGGGGCCTCCTACGCAGTATTTT
J: TRBJ2-5; D: NA; V: TRBV2; size: few; CDR3: CASTLRGETQYF; DNA: TGTGCCAGCACCCTACGGGGGGAGACCCAGTACTTC
J: TRBJ2-7; D: TRBD1; V: TRBV7-2; size: NA; CDR3: CASSWDRGVSYEQYF; DNA: TGTGCCAGCAGCTGGGACAGGGGGGTGTCCTACGAGCAGTACTTC
J: TRBJ2-7; D: NA; V: TRBV19; size: medium-sized; CDR3: CASRTPRGTGTYEQYF; DNA: TGTGCCAGTAGAACGCCGAGGGGTACAGGGACCTACGAGCAGTACTTC
J: TRBJ1-1; D: TRBD1; V: TRBV7-9; size: NA; CDR3: CASSLGLAGQGGAFF; DNA: TGTGCCAGCAGCTTAGGTCTCGCGGGACAGGGAGGAGCTTTCTTT
J: TRBJ1-5; D: NA; V: TRBV3-1; size: NA; CDR3: CASSQDTGGGGQPQHF; DNA: TGTGCCAGCAGCCAAGATACGGGCGGAGGAGGGCAGCCCCAGCATTTT